This T cell receptor (beta chain) was recorded in a study of cytomegalovirus exposure and HLA in healthy donors. 13 Jbeta primers and 60 Vbeta primers were used for the PCR. The table came from immunoSEQ multiplex PCR; TCRdb's copy has only in-frame clones and leaves some out. The repertoire holds about 94,000 clones, 50% to 75% seen once, with 3.9% in the top ten. The CDR3 contains 15 residues. J lost 5 bases, V lost 0 bases, and 5 bases had no gene match. Germline CDR1 and CDR2: LGHNA and YSLEER. This clonotype was obtained from a man aged 25-40 years in good health and CMV-seronegative. Specimen: PBMCs. J is TRBJ2-5 and V is TRBV4-3; TRBD2 aligns across 8 bases. Here the CDR3 DNA reads TGCGCCAGCAGCCAAGATCCCGGGGGGGCGGAGACCCAGTACTTC. This gives the protein CASSQDPGGAETQYF.